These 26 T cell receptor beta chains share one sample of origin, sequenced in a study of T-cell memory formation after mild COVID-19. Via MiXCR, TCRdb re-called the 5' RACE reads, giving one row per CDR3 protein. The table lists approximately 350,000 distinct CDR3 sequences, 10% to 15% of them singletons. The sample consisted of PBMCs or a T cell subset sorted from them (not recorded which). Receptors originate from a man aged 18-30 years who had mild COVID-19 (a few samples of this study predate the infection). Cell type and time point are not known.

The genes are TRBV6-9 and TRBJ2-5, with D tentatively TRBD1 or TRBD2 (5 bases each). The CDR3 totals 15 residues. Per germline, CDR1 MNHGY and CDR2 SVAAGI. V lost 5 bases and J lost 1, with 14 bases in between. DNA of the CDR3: TGTGCCAGCAGTACCGGGGACGCTGGCCAAGAGACCCAGTACTTC. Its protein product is CASSTGDAGQETQYF.

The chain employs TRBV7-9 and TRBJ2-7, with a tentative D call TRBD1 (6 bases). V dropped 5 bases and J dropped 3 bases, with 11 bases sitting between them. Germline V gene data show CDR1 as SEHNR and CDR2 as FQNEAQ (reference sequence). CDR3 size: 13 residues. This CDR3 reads CASSQGQFYEQYF. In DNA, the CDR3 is TGTGCCAGCAGCCAGGGGCAGTTCTACGAGCAGTACTTC. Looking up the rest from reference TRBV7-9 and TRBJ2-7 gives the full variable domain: DTGVSQNPRHKITKRGQNVTFRCDPISEHNRLYWYRQTLGQGPEFLTYFQNEAQLEKSRLLSDRFSAERPKGSFSTLEIQRTEQGDSAMYLCASSQGQFYEQYFGPGTRLTVT.

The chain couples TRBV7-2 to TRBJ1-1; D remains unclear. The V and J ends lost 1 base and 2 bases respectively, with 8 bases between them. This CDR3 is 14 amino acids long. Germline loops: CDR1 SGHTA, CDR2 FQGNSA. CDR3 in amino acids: CASSLDWGNTEAFF. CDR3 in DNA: TGTGCCAGCAGCTTAGATTGGGGAAACACTGAAGCTTTCTTT. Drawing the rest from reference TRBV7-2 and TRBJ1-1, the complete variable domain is GAGVSQSPSNKVTEKGKDVELRCDPISGHTALYWYRQSLGQGLEFLIYFQGNSAPDKSGLPSDRFSAERTGGSVSTLTIQRTQQEDSAVYLCASSLDWGNTEAFFGQGTRLTVV.

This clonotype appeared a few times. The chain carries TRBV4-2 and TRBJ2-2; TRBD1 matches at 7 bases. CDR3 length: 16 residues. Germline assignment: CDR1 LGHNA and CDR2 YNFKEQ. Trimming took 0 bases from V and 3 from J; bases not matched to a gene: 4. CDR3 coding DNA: TGTGCCAGCAGCCAAGACCGGGACAGACACACCGGGGAGCTGTTTTTT. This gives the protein CASSQDRDRHTGELFF.

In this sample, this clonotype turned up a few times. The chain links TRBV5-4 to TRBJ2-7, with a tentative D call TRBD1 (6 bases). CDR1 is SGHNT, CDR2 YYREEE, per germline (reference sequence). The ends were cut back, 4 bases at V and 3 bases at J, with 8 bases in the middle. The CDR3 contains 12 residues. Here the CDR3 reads CASSGDNYEQYF. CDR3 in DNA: TGTGCCAGCAGCGGGGACAACTACGAGCAGTACTTC.

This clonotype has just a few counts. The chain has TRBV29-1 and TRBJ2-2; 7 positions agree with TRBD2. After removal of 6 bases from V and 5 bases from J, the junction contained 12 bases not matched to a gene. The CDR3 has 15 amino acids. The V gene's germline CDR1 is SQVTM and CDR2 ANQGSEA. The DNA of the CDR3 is TGCAGCGTCTACGTAGCGGGCTCGGGAACCGGGGAGCTGTTTTTT. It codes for CSVYVAGSGTGELFF.

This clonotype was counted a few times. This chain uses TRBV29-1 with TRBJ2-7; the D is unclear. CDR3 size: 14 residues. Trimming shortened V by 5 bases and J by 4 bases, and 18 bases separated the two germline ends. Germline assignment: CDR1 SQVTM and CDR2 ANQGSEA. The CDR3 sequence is CSVFGSPEDYEQYF. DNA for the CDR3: TGCAGCGTTTTTGGCAGCCCGGAAGATTACGAGCAGTACTTC.

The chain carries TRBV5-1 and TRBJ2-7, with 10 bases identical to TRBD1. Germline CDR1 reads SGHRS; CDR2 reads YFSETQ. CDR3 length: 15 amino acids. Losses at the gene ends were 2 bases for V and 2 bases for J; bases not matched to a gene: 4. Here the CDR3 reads CASSFGQGGTYEQYV. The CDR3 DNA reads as TGCGCCAGCAGCTTCGGACAGGGGGGCACCTACGAGCAGTACGTC.

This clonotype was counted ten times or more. The CDR3, as DNA: TGTGCCAGCAGCCTCTCAGGGGGTATTTCCGGGGAGCTGTTTTTT. As protein: CASSLSGGISGELFF. V is TRBV9 and J is TRBJ2-2; TRBD1 agrees at 7 bases. Trimming at V came to 4 bases and at J to 6 bases, leaving 9 bases not matched to a gene. The CDR3 is 15 residues long. Germline CDR1 and CDR2: SGDLS and YYNGEE.

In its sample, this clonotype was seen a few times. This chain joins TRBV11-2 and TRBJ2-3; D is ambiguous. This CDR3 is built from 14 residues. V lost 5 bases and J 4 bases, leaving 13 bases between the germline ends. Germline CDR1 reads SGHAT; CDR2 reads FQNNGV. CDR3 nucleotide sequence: TGTGCCAGCAGCCCTAAGGGAAGATCAGATACGCAGTATTTT. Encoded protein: CASSPKGRSDTQYF.

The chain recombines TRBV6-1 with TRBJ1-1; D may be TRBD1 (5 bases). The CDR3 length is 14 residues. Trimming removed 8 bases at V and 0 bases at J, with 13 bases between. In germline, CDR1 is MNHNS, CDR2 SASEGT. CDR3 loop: CASYTRVMNTEAFF. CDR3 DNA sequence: TGTGCCAGCTATACCAGGGTGATGAACACTGAAGCTTTCTTT.

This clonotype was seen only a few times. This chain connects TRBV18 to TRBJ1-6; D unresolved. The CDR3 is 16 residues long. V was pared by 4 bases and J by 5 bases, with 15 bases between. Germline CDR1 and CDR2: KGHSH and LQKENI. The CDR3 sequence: CASSLWAVANNSPLHF. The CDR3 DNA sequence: TGTGCCAGCTCACTGTGGGCGGTCGCCAATAATTCACCCCTCCACTTT.

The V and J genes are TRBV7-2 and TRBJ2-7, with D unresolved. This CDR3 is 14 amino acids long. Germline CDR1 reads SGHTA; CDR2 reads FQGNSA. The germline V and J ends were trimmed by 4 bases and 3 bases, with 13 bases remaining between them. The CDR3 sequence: CASSSPGGYYEQYF. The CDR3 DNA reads TGTGCCAGCAGCTCACCGGGCGGATACTACGAGCAGTACTTC.

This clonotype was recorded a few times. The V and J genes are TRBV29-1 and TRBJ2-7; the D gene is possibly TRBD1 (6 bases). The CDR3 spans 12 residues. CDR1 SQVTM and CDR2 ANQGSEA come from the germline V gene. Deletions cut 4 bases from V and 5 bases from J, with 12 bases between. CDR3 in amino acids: CSVVTGGDEQYF. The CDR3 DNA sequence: TGCAGCGTTGTGACTGGGGGCGACGAGCAGTACTTC.

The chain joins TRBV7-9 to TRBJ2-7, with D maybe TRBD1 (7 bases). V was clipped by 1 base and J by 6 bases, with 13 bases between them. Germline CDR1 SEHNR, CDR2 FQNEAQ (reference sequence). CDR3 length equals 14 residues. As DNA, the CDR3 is TGTGCCAGCAGCTTAGGGAGGGGGCAAAGCGAGCAGTACGTC. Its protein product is CASSLGRGQSEQYV.

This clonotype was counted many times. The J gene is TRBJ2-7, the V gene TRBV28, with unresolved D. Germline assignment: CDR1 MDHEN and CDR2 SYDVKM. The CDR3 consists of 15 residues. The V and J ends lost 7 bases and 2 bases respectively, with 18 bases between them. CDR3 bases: TGTGCCAGCACCGAAGACGTTCGCTCTACCTACGAGCAGTACTTC. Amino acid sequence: CASTEDVRSTYEQYF.

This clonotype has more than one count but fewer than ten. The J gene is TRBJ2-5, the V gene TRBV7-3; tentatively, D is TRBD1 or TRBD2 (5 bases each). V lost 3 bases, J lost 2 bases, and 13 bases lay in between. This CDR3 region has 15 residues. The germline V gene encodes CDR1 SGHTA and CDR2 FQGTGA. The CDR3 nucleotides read TGTGCCAGCAGCTTTTACGGGACGGTACAAGAGACCCAGTACTTC. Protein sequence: CASSFYGTVQETQYF. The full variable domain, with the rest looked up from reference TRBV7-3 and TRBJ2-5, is GAGVSQTPSNKVTEKGKYVELRCDPISGHTALYWYRQSLGQGPEFLIYFQGTGAADDSGLPNDRFFAVRPEGSVSTLKIQRTERGDSAVYLCASSFYGTVQETQYFGPGTRLLVL.

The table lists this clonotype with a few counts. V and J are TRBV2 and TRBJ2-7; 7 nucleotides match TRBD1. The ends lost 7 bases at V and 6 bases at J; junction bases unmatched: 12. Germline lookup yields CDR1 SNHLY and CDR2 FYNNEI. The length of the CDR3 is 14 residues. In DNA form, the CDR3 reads TGTGCCAGCAAGGAGGACAGGTTCTCATCCGAGCAGTACGTC. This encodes CASKEDRFSSEQYV.

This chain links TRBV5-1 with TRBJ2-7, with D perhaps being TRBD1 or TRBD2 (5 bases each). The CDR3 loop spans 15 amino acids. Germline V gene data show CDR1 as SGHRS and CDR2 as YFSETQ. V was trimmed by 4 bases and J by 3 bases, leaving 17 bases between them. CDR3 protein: CASSATRGAYYEQYF. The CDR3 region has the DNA TGCGCCAGCAGCGCCACCCGGGGCGCCTACTACGAGCAGTACTTC.

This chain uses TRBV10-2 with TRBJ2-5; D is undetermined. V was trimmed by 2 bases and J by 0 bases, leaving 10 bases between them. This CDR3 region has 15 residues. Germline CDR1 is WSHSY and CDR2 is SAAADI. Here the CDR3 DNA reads TGCGCCAGCAGTGAGGTCAGTCAGTACCAAGAGACCCAGTACTTC. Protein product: CASSEVSQYQETQYF.

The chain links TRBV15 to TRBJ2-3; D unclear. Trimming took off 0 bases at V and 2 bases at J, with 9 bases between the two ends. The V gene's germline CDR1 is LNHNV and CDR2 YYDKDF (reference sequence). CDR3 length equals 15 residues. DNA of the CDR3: TGTGCCACCAGCAGAGATAGAGAAACCACAGATACGCAGTATTTT. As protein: CATSRDRETTDTQYF.

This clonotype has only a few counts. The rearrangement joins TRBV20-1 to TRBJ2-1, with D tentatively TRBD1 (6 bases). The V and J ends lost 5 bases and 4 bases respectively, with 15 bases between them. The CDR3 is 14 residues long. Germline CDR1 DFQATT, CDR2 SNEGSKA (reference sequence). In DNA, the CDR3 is TGCAGTGCTCCGGGACACATCCTATACAATGAGCAGTTCTTC. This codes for CSAPGHILYNEQFF.

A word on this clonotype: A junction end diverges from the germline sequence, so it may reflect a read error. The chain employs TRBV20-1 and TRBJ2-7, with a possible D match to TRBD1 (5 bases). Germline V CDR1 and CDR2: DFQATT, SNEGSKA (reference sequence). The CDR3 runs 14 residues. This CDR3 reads CSARVQGSSYEKYF. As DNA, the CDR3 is TGCAGTGCTAGAGTTCAGGGAAGCTCCTACGAGAAGTACTTC.

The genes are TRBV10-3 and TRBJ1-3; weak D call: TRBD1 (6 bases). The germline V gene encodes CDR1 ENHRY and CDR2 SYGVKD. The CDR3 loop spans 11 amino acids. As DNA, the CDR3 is TGTGCTTCAGGGGTAGGAAACACCATATATTTT. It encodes CASGVGNTIYF.

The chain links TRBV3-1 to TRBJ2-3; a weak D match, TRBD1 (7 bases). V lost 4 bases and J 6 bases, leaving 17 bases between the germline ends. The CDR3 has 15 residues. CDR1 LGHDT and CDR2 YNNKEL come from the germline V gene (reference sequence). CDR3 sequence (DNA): TGTGCCAGCAGCCCTTGGCAGGGGGGTGGGGATACGCAGTATTTT. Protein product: CASSPWQGGGDTQYF.

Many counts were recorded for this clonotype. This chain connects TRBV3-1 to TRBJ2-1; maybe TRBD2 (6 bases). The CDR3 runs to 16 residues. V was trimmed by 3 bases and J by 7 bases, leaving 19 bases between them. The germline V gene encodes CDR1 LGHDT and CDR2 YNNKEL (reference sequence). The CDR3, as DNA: TGTGCCAGCAGCCAGACCCCTAGCGTACTTGGGAATGAGCAGTTCTTC. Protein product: CASSQTPSVLGNEQFF.